These 31 T cell receptor beta chains originate from one sample sequenced in a study of beta chain features in type 1 diabetes. Expressed TCRB transcripts got sequenced, as all isolated RNA was reverse transcribed. The assay was immunoSEQ multiplex PCR, and TCRdb's table has in-frame clones only and misses some. The repertoire holds 80,000 to 90,000 clones, under 35% seen once, with roughly 0.44% in the top ten. The specimen sequenced was stem cell memory CD4+ T cells from blood. These receptors were collected from a woman between 18 and 29 years old in good health.

This clone has just one count. Mismatch with germline at one junction end may stem from a read error. The J gene is TRBJ1-5, the V gene TRBV30; D is uncertain. Germline V lookup: CDR1 GTSNPN, CDR2 SVGIG (reference sequence). The CDR3 consists of 12 residues. CDR3 amino acids: CAWNLVGQAQHF. CDR3 nucleotide sequence: TGTGCCTGGAACCTGGTAGGTCAGGCCCAGCATTTT.

The CDR3 loop is CASSPPIRQGAGQYF. In nucleotides, the CDR3 is TGTGCCAGCTCACCCCCCATTCGACAGGGGGCCGGGCAGTACTTC. The chain has TRBV18 and TRBJ2-7; 10 bases align to TRBD1. The trim removed 3 bases at V and 9 bases at J, leaving 11 bases unmatched. The germline V gene encodes CDR1 KGHSH and CDR2 LQKENI. CDR3 size: 15 residues. The variable domain in full, with the rest retrieved from reference TRBV18 and TRBJ2-7, is NAGVMQNPRHLVRRRGQEARLRCSPMKGHSHVYWYRQLPEEGLKFMVYLQKENIIDESGMPKERFSAEFPKEGPSILRIQQVVRGDSAAYFCASSPPIRQGAGQYFGPGTRLTVT.

This chain uses TRBV19 with TRBJ2-3; 7 bases agree with TRBD2. This CDR3 has 14 amino acids. V shed 9 bases, J shed 1 base, and the junction held 7 bases outside the gene matches. CDR1 and CDR2 from the germline V gene are LNHDA and SQIVND (reference sequence). CDR3 region: CASLERGRTDTQYF. As DNA, the CDR3 is TGTGCCAGCCTGGAGCGGGGCCGCACAGATACGCAGTATTTT.

This clone turned up a few times. The chain employs TRBV7-2 and TRBJ2-7, with TRBD2 matching 8 bases. Per germline, CDR1 SGHTA and CDR2 FQGNSA. Losses at the gene ends were 7 bases for V and 7 bases for J; bases not matched to a gene: 6. This CDR3 spans 12 amino acids. The CDR3 region is CASMAGGGEQYF. Here the CDR3 DNA reads TGTGCCAGCATGGCGGGAGGAGGGGAGCAGTACTTC.

This rearrangement joins TRBV27 to TRBJ2-7; D gene uncertain. The CDR3 is 13 residues long. Germline assignment: CDR1 MNHEY and CDR2 SMNVEV (reference sequence). Trimming removed 2 bases from V and 2 bases from J, with 7 bases in between. Written as DNA, the CDR3 is TGTGCCAGCAGTTTACAGGCAGCCTACGAGCAGTACTTC. It codes for CASSLQAAYEQYF.

This clone has a count of ten or more. The genes are TRBV5-1 and TRBJ2-3; 11 nucleotides agree with TRBD2. The length of the CDR3 is 14 residues. Germline loops: CDR1 SGHRS, CDR2 YFSETQ. V lost 4 bases, J lost 5 bases, and 3 bases stayed unmatched. The chain's CDR3 is CASSQGLAGDTQYF. The CDR3 coding sequence is TGCGCCAGCAGCCAAGGACTAGCGGGAGATACGCAGTATTTT.

This clone appeared a few times. This sequence joins TRBV6-5 and TRBJ2-3, with 8 bases identical to TRBD1. CDR1 is MNHEY, CDR2 SVGAGI, per germline. The V gene end was trimmed by 10 bases and the J gene end by 4 bases; junction bases not matched to a gene: 10. The CDR3 totals 14 residues. The CDR3 DNA is TGTGCCATCAGGGAGACAGGGGAATCAGATACGCAGTATTTT. This gives the protein CAIRETGESDTQYF.

This clone was counted a few times. This chain uses TRBV29-1 with TRBJ2-7; D is possibly TRBD2 (5 bases). This CDR3 spans 14 amino acids. Trimming removed 6 bases at V and 3 bases at J, with 18 bases between. CDR1 is SQVTM and CDR2 is ANQGSEA in the germline V gene. The CDR3 region has the DNA TGCAGCGTGCGATCGGGATCGGTAATCTACGAGCAGTACTTC. Its translation is CSVRSGSVIYEQYF.

V is TRBV5-1 and J is TRBJ2-1, with TRBD2 matching over 7 bases. The CDR3 runs 18 residues. With 0 bases clipped from V and 1 base from J, the junction kept 10 bases outside the gene matches. CDR1 and CDR2 from the germline V gene are SGHRS and YFSETQ. The CDR3 here is CASSLGPGLADSYNEQFF. In nucleotides, the CDR3 is TGCGCCAGCAGCTTGGGCCCCGGGCTAGCGGATTCCTACAATGAGCAGTTCTTC.

V gene TRBV6-5 combines with J gene TRBJ1-2, with a weak D call TRBD1 (5 bases). Germline values: CDR1 MNHEY, CDR2 SVGAGI. This CDR3 is built from 15 residues. V dropped 0 bases and J dropped 4 bases, with 12 bases sitting between them. The CDR3 sequence is CASSYSGGQRYGYTF. CDR3 sequence (DNA): TGTGCCAGCAGTTACTCGGGGGGTCAGCGCTATGGCTACACCTTC.

The chain couples TRBV5-1 to TRBJ1-1, with D uncertain. Germline V gene lookup returns CDR1 SGHRS and CDR2 YFSETQ. Trimming pared 0 bases from V and 2 bases from J, leaving 14 bases between. There are 16 residues in the CDR3. CDR3 amino acids: CASSLGPGMRNTEAFF. CDR3 coding DNA: TGCGCCAGCAGCTTGGGTCCGGGTATGAGAAACACTGAAGCTTTCTTT.

This clone was counted a few times. This rearrangement joins TRBV6-6 to TRBJ2-3; 8 positions match TRBD2. The germline V gene encodes CDR1 MNHNY and CDR2 SVGAGI (reference sequence). With V trimmed by 8 bases and J by 5 bases, 12 bases remained unmatched. CDR3 length: 15 residues. The CDR3 coding sequence is TGTGCCAGCTGTCCCGGGGCGGGAGGAAGAGATACGCAGTATTTT. It encodes CASCPGAGGRDTQYF.

This clone was detected once. The CDR3, as DNA: TGTGCCAGCAGTACGGGACTAGCGGTAGGGGAGCAGTACTTC. Its protein product is CASSTGLAVGEQYF. The chain has TRBV6-6 and TRBJ2-7, with 11 bases matching TRBD2. Losses at the gene ends were 5 bases for V and 7 bases for J; bases not matched to a gene: 7. The CDR3 is made up of 14 amino acids. CDR1 is MNHNY, CDR2 SVGAGI, per germline (reference sequence).

The V and J genes are TRBV2 and TRBJ2-5; 11 nucleotides agree with TRBD2. V shed 7 bases, J shed 2 bases, and the junction held 6 bases outside the gene matches. Per germline, CDR1 SNHLY and CDR2 FYNNEI. The CDR3 consists of 15 residues. The chain's CDR3 is CASTLAGGVQETQYF. CDR3 nucleotide sequence: TGTGCCAGCACCTTAGCGGGGGGGGTTCAAGAGACCCAGTACTTC.

Comment on this clone: Other DNA sequences in this specimen translate into the identical CDR3. The gene calls are TRBV7-3 and TRBJ2-7, with 9 positions matching TRBD1. J lost 7 bases, V lost 3 bases, and 4 bases had no gene match. Germline assignment: CDR1 SGHTA and CDR2 FQGTGA. The CDR3 runs to 13 residues. The CDR3 bases are TGTGCCAGCAGCTTGGGACAGGGAAGGGAGCAGTACTTC. Translation gives CASSLGQGREQYF.

This clone showed up just a few times. J is TRBJ2-7 and V is TRBV30; TRBD1 is a possible D gene (6 bases). Germline lookup yields CDR1 GTSNPN and CDR2 SVGIG (reference sequence). The CDR3 covers 14 residues. The V end was cut by 2 bases, the J end by 6 bases, with 17 bases between. CDR3 amino acids: CAWSRQGIISEQYF. CDR3 in DNA: TGTGCCTGGAGTAGGCAGGGGATAATTTCCGAGCAGTACTTC.

The chain is built from TRBV7-3 and TRBJ2-3; 10 bases are shared with TRBD1. V shed 5 bases, J shed 2 bases, and the junction held 7 bases outside the gene matches. The CDR3 has 16 amino acids. Germline V gene sequence: CDR1 SGHTA, CDR2 FQGTGA. The CDR3 nucleotides are TGTGCCAGCAGCCCAGGGGACAGGGGAATCACAGATACGCAGTATTTT. Translated, it gives CASSPGDRGITDTQYF.

V is TRBV6-5 and J is TRBJ2-3; D ambiguous. The CDR3 runs 15 residues. Trimming cost V 0 bases and J 1 base, with 8 bases left between them. Germline CDR1 and CDR2: MNHEY and SVGAGI. CDR3 residues: CASSYSVSGTDTQYF. The CDR3 DNA is TGTGCCAGCAGTTACTCGGTATCGGGCACAGATACGCAGTATTTT.

The V call is TRBV27, the J call TRBJ1-5, with D unresolved. CDR1 MNHEY and CDR2 SMNVEV come from the germline V gene (reference sequence). This CDR3 is 13 amino acids long. V was shortened by 5 bases and J by 5 bases, with 10 bases between the two germline ends. The CDR3 DNA is TGTGCCAGCAGTCCCGCTCGGGATCAGCCCCAGCATTTT. Protein product: CASSPARDQPQHF.

V and J are TRBV5-1 and TRBJ2-1; D is perhaps TRBD1 (6 bases). This CDR3 has 15 amino acids. Germline lookup yields CDR1 SGHRS and CDR2 YFSETQ. Trimming cost V 3 bases and J 5 bases, with 15 bases left between them. CDR3 sequence: CASSSGQINDNEQFF. The CDR3 DNA is TGCGCCAGCAGCTCCGGACAGATCAATGACAATGAGCAGTTCTTC. The full variable domain, with the rest looked up from reference TRBV5-1 and TRBJ2-1, is KAGVTQTPRYLIKTRGQQVTLSCSPISGHRSVSWYQQTPGQGLQFLFEYFSETQRNKGNFPGRFSGRQFSNSRSEMNVSTLELGDSALYLCASSSGQINDNEQFFGPGTRLTVL.

This clone occurred a few times. CDR3 coding DNA: TGTGCCAGCAGCGTCTTCGGCGGCGGGGGGTACAATGAGCAGTTCTTC. Its translation: CASSVFGGGGYNEQFF. The V call is TRBV11-2, the J call TRBJ2-1, with TRBD2 matching over 8 bases. In germline, CDR1 is SGHAT, CDR2 FQNNGV. The CDR3 runs 16 residues. V lost 5 bases and J lost 4; bases outside the gene matches: 10.

This chain joins TRBV6-1 and TRBJ1-1; D is ambiguous. The ends were cut back, 7 bases at V and 3 bases at J, with 9 bases in the middle. The germline V gene encodes CDR1 MNHNS and CDR2 SASEGT. The CDR3 is 12 amino acids. In nucleotides, the CDR3 is TGTGCCAGCATTTACCGGGACACTGAAGCTTTCTTT. Translation gives CASIYRDTEAFF.

This clone was counted between two and nine times. The chain carries TRBV5-4 and TRBJ2-5, with TRBD2 matching over 12 bases. Germline assignment: CDR1 SGHNT and CDR2 YYREEE (reference sequence). J gave up 5 bases and V 4 bases, and 12 bases lay outside the gene matches. This CDR3 comprises 17 residues. The DNA of the CDR3 is TGTGCCAGCAGCCCCTCCCCTAGCGGGGGGGCTTCGGAGACCCAGTACTTC. Amino acid sequence: CASSPSPSGGASETQYF.

In this sample, this clone turned up a few times. The V and J genes are TRBV2 and TRBJ2-7, with 8 bases aligning to TRBD1. V shed 4 bases and J 6 bases; nucleotides not matched to a gene: 2. Germline loops: CDR1 SNHLY, CDR2 FYNNEI. The length of the CDR3 is 12 residues. The CDR3 nucleotides read TGTGCCAGCAGTGGACAGGGGATCGAGCAGTACTTC. Translation: CASSGQGIEQYF.

This chain connects TRBV4-3 to TRBJ2-7; TRBD1 matches 9 bases. CDR1 and CDR2 (germline): LGHNA, YSLEER. The CDR3 runs 15 residues. The trim removed 1 base at V and 4 bases at J, leaving 5 bases unmatched. This CDR3 reads CASSQGTGDHYEQYF. DNA of the CDR3: TGCGCCAGCAGCCAAGGGACAGGGGATCATTACGAGCAGTACTTC.

This sequence joins TRBV5-1 and TRBJ2-7; 9 nucleotides align to TRBD1. Germline trimming cut 0 bases from V and 3 bases from J; bases unmatched to any gene: 1. The length of the CDR3 is 14 residues. The V gene's germline CDR1 is SGHRS and CDR2 YFSETQ. CDR3 loop: CASSLGQGDYEQYF. The CDR3 DNA reads TGCGCCAGCAGCTTGGGACAGGGGGACTACGAGCAGTACTTC.

This CDR3 reads CASSLATSGTIYF. The CDR3 DNA sequence: TGTGCCAGCAGCTTAGCTACCTCGGGCACCATATATTTT. The gene calls are TRBV7-2 and TRBJ1-3; no firm D call. CDR3 length equals 13 residues. The V and J ends lost 0 bases and 9 bases respectively, with 9 bases between them. Per germline, CDR1 SGHTA and CDR2 FQGNSA.

The chain combines TRBV5-1 with TRBJ1-4; 8 bases are a match to TRBD1. Germline CDR1 SGHRS, CDR2 YFSETQ. V was pared by 0 bases and J by 7 bases, with 2 bases of the junction left unmatched. The CDR3 sequence is 14 residues long. The CDR3 DNA sequence: TGCGCCAGCAGCTTGGTGCAGGGGGCTGAAAAACTGTTTTTT. It translates to CASSLVQGAEKLFF.

In this sample, this clone turned up a few times. The chain has TRBV30 and TRBJ1-2, with D possibly being TRBD1 (5 bases). The germline V gene has CDR1 GTSNPN and CDR2 SVGIG (reference sequence). The CDR3 spans 14 residues. The V end was cut by 3 bases, the J end by 3 bases, with 14 bases between. The CDR3 nucleotides are TGTGCCTGGAGCCATCCAGGGTACTACTATGGCTACACCTTC. Protein sequence: CAWSHPGYYYGYTF.

This clone has just a few counts. CDR3 nucleotides: TGTGCCAGCAGCTTAGCCATGAACACTGAAGCTTTCTTT. Translating gives CASSLAMNTEAFF. This chain connects TRBV11-1 to TRBJ1-1, with unresolved D. Trimming pared 0 bases from V and 0 bases from J, leaving 2 bases between. The CDR3 runs 13 residues. Germline-derived CDR1 and CDR2 are SGHAT and FQDESV (reference sequence).

This clone turned up a few times. V usage is TRBV4-1 and J usage is TRBJ1-1, with D unresolved. Germline values: CDR1 MGHRA, CDR2 YSYEKL. V shed 1 base and J shed 3 bases, with 15 bases lying between them. The CDR3 sequence is 16 residues long. The CDR3 sequence: CASSQGPRAQDTEAFF. CDR3 nucleotides: TGCGCCAGCAGCCAAGGGCCGAGGGCGCAGGACACTGAAGCTTTCTTT.